This TCR beta chain was observed in a study of blood T cell repertoires in COVID-19. Overall study context: COVID-19 samples, acute and convalescent, were from the United States, Italy and Spain.

Germline CDR1 reads LNHDA; CDR2 reads SQIVND (reference sequence). V lost 8 bases to trimming and J lost 4 bases, with 14 bases between them. This CDR3 has 13 amino acids. Using immunoSEQ multiplex PCR, the repertoire was profiled, and TCRdb retains in-frame clones only, with some absent. The top ten clones hold approximately 16% of a sample with some 140,000 clones, around 86% of them seen once. What was sequenced was peripheral blood. The J gene is TRBJ1-2, the V gene TRBV19, with a possible D match to TRBD1 (6 bases). The sequence was obtained from a woman aged 45-65 years who had recovered from COVID-19. CDR3 coding DNA: TGTGCCAGTTCCACAGGGCCTCGCTATGGCTACACCTTC. It translates to CASSTGPRYGYTF.